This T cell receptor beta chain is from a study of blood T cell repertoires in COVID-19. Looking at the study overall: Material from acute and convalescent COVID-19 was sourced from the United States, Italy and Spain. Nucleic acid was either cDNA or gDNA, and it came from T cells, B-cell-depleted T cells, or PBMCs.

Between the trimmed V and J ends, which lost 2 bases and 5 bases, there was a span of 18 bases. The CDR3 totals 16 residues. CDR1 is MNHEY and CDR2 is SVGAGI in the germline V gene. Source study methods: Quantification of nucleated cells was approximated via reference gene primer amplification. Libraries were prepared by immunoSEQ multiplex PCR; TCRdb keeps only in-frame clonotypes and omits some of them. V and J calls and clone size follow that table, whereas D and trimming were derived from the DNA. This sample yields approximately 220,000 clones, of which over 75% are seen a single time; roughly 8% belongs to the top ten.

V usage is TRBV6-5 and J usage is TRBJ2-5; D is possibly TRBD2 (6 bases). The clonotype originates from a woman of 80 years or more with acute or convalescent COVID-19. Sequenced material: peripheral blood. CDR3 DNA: TGTGCCAGCAGTTACCATGCTCGGGAGTACGGTGAGACCCAGTACTTC. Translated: CASSYHAREYGETQYF.